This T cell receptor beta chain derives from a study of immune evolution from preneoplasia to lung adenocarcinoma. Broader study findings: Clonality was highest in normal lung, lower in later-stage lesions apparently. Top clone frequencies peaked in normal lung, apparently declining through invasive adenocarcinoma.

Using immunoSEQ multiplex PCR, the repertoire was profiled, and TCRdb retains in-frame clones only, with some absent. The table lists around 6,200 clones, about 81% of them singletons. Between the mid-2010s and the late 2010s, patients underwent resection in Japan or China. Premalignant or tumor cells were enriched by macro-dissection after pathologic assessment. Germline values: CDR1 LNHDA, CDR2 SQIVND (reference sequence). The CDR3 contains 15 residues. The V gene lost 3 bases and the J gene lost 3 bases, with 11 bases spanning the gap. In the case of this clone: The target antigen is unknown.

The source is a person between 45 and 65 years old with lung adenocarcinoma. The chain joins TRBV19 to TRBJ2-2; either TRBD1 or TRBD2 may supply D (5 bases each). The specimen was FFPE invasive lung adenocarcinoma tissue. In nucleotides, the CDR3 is TGTGCCAGTAGTATCAGAGGGGTTCACACCGGGGAGCTGTTTTTT. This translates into CASSIRGVHTGELFF.